This T cell receptor beta chain was documented in a study of long-term antiretroviral therapy in people with HIV. Per donor, a minimum of one pre-ART and a minimum of two post-ART PBMC samples were available. With survey level as its setting, the immunoSEQ assay was v3.0. Sequencing was directed toward about 40,000-55,000 T-cell genomes in each sample. The method was immunoSEQ multiplex PCR; TCRdb's version includes in-frame clones alone and lacks a portion of them. The profile shows fewer than 25,000 clones, approximately 95% of them singletons. Study outcomes and limitations: Records did not include ART adherence, viral resistance or therapy changes. The range of CDR3 lengths in HIV repertoires proved narrower than that found in controls.

Comment on this clone: Its cognate antigen is unknown.

Germline V gives CDR1 MNHNS, CDR2 SASEGT. Trimming took 0 bases from V and 2 from J; bases not matched to a gene: 5. The CDR3 spans 17 residues. The origin of this receptor is a woman between 50 and 59 years old with HIV. Specimen: unsorted PBMCs, collected about 4.7 years after starting antiretroviral therapy. The chain couples TRBV6-1 to TRBJ1-3; 9 bases are shared with TRBD1. CDR3 in DNA: TGTGCCAGCAGTGAAGCTATGACAGGGGGTCCTGGAAACACCATATATTTT. Translating gives CASSEAMTGGPGNTIYF.